This TCR beta chain originates from a study of cytomegalovirus exposure and HLA in healthy donors. V lost 9 bases, J lost 8 bases, and 16 bases lay in between. The length of the CDR3 is 12 residues. Germline V gene data show CDR1 as MDHEN and CDR2 as SYDVKM. Notes on the study in general: Productive rates of about 87% or about 30% were seen for most TCR beta V segments in an earlier analysis. The only immune exposure information that was available was CMV serostatus.

Use of 60 Vbeta and 13 Jbeta primers characterized the PCR. TCRdb keeps only in-frame clones here, not all; method: immunoSEQ multiplex PCR. The data hold 100,000 to 150,000 clones, with approximately 78% observed a single time. As concerns this clone: The antigen is unknown.

V gene TRBV28 combines with J gene TRBJ1-2; unclear D gene. The TCR comes from a woman in her forties or fifties in good health and CMV-seropositive. The sequenced sample consisted of PBMCs. The CDR3 is CASRYSAGGYTF. The CDR3 DNA reads TGTGCCAGTCGGTACTCAGCGGGGGGCTACACCTTC.